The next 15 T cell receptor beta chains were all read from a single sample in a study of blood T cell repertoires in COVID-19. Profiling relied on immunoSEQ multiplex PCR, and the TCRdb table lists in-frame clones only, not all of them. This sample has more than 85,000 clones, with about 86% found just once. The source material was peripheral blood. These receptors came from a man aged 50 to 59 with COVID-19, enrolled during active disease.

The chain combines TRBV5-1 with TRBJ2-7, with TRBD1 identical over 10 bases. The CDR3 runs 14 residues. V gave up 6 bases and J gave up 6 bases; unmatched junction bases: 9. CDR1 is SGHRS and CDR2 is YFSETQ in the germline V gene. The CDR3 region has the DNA TGCGCCAGCAACCGGGACAGGGGCGCCACCGAGCAGTACTTC. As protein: CASNRDRGATEQYF.

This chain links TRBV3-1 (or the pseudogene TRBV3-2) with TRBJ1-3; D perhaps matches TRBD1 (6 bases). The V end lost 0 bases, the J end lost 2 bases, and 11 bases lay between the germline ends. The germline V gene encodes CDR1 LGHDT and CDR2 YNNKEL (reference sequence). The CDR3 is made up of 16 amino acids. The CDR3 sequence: CASSQDGGRTGNTIYF. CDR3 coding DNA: TGTGCCAGCAGCCAAGATGGGGGCAGAACTGGAAACACCATATATTTT.

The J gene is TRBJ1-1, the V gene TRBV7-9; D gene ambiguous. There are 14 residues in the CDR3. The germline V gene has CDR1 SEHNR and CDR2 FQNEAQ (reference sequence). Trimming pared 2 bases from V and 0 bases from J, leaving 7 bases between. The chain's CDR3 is CASSLSHLNTEAFF. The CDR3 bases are TGTGCCAGCAGCTTAAGCCACCTGAACACTGAAGCTTTCTTT.

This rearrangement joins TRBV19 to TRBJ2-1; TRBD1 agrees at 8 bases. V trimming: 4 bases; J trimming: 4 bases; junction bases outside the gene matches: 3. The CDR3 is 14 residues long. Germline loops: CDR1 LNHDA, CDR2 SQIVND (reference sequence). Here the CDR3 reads CASSTRTGYNEQFF. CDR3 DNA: TGTGCCAGTAGTACCCGGACAGGGTACAATGAGCAGTTCTTC.

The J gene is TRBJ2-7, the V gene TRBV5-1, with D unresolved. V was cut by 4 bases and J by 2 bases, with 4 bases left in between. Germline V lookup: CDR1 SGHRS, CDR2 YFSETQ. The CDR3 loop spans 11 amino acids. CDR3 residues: CASSTTYEQYF. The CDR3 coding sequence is TGCGCCAGCAGCACAACCTACGAGCAGTACTTC.

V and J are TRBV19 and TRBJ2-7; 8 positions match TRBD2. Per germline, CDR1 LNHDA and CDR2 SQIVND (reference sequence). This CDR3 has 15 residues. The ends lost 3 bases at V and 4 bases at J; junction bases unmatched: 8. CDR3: CASSIGSGVSYEQYF. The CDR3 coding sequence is TGTGCCAGTAGTATCGGTAGCGGGGTTAGTTACGAGCAGTACTTC.

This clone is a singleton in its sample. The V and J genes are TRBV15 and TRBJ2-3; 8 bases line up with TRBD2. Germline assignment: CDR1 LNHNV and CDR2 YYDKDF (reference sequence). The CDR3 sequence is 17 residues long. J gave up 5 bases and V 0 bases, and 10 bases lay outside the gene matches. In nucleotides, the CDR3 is TGTGCCACCAGCAGAGATAAGCAGCGGGGGCATAAAGATACGCAGTATTTT. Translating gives CATSRDKQRGHKDTQYF. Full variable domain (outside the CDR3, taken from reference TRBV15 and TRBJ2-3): DAMVIQNPRYQVTQFGKPVTLSCSQTLNHNVMYWYQQKSSQAPKLLFHYYDKDFNNEADTPDNFQSRRPNTSFCFLDIRSPGLGDTAMYLCATSRDKQRGHKDTQYFGPGTRLTVL.

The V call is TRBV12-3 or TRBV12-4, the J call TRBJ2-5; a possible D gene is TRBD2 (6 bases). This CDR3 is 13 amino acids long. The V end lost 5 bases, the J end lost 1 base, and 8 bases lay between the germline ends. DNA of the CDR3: TGTGCCAGCAGTCAGGGACTCCAAGAGACCCAGTACTTC. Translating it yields CASSQGLQETQYF.

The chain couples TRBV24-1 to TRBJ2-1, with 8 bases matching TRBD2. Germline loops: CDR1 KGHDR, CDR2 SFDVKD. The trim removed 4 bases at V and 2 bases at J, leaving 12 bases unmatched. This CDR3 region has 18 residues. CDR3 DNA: TGTGCCACCAGTGACCCGGGGGGGCCTAGCGGCCCCTACAATGAGCAGTTCTTC. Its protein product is CATSDPGGPSGPYNEQFF.

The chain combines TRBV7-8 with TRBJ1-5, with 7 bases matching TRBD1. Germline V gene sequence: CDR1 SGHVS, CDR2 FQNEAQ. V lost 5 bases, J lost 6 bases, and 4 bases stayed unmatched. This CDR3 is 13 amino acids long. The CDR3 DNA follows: TGTGCCAGCAGCCGAGGACAGGCTCAGCCCCAGCATTTT. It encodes CASSRGQAQPQHF.

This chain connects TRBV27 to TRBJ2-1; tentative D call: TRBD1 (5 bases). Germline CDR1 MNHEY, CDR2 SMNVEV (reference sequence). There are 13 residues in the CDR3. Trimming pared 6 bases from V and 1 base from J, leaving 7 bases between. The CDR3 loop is CASSRQSYNEQFF. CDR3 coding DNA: TGTGCCAGCAGCCGACAGTCCTACAATGAGCAGTTCTTC.

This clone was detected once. CDR3 amino acids: CASSQAGTRSTDTQYF. CDR3 nucleotides: TGCGCCAGCAGCCAAGCCGGGACTAGAAGCACAGATACGCAGTATTTT. V usage is TRBV4-1 and J usage is TRBJ2-3; 8 bases agree with TRBD2. The trim removed 1 base at V and 0 bases at J, leaving 3 bases unmatched. The germline V gene encodes CDR1 MGHRA and CDR2 YSYEKL. The length of the CDR3 is 16 residues.

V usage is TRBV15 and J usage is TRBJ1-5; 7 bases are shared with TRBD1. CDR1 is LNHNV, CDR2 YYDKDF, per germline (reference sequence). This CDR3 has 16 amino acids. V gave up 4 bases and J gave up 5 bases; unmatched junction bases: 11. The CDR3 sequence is CATSINRDRVDQPQHF. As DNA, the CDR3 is TGTGCCACCAGCATAAATCGGGACAGAGTCGATCAGCCCCAGCATTTT.

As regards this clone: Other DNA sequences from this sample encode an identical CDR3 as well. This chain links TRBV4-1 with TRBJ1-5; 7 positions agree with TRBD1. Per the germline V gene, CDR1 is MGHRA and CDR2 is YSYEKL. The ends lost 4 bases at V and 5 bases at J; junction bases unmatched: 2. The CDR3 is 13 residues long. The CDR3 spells CASSRQGDQPQHF. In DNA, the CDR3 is TGCGCCAGCAGCCGACAGGGCGATCAGCCCCAGCATTTT.

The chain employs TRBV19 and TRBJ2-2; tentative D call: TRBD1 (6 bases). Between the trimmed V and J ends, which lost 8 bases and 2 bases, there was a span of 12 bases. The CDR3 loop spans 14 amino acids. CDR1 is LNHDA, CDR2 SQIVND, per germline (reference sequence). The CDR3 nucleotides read TGTGCCAGTGACACAGGGAGAAACACCGGGGAGCTGTTTTTT. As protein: CASDTGRNTGELFF.